This passage covers 30 T cell receptor beta chains from one sample sequenced in a study of blood T cells in healthy people across ages (dated by TCRdb to 2015 to 2017). The library came from 5' RACE. The sequencer was an Illumina HiSeq 2500. A second PCR of about 6 to 11 cycles was performed with a sample-barcoded 5' primer and a J-beta primer mix. TCRdb applied fastp at Q25 and MiXCR to the public reads, then kept only in-frame beta chains. For every CDR3 protein sequence, its rows merge into one entry that carries the most common genes and DNA. This sample holds roughly 700,000 distinct CDR3 sequences; 20% to 25% were observed only once. The ten most abundant clones make up 9.4% of the sample. This sample also belongs to another study, concerning T cells of mothers and their children.

The sample consisted of blood. The receptors shown here come from a boy between 10 and 17 years old in good health.

This chain links TRBV29-1 with TRBJ2-5; 7 bases are shared with TRBD1. The J call could be wrong; TRBJ2-7 is a better fit for the DNA end. Germline CDR1 and CDR2: SQVTM and ANQGSEA. This CDR3 region has 12 residues. CDR3 in DNA: TGCAGCGTAGGACAGGCCGGCTACGAGCAGTACTTC. This gives the protein CSVGQAGYEQYF.

In its sample, this clonotype was seen a few times. V usage is TRBV28 and J usage is TRBJ2-1; TRBD2 agrees at 9 bases. Germline V gene sequence: CDR1 MDHEN, CDR2 SYDVKM. V was clipped by 5 bases and J by 4 bases; unmatched bases: 18. The CDR3 runs 19 residues. CDR3 in DNA: TGTGCCAGCAGTACTACCGCGCCTACGAGACTAGCGGAGTACAATGAGCAGTTCTTC. The encoded protein is CASSTTAPTRLAEYNEQFF.

On this clonotype itself: Since no conserved phenylalanine or tryptophan closes the CDR3, a read error is the likely cause. CDR3 nucleotide sequence: TGTGCCAGCAGGATAAGACTAGCGGGAGGGCCGGTGAATGAGCAGTTCCTC. This encodes CASRIRLAGGPVNEQFL. This chain joins TRBV6-1 and TRBJ2-1; the match to TRBD2 covers 14 bases. V trimming: 6 bases; J trimming: 7 bases; junction bases outside the gene matches: 11. CDR1 and CDR2 (germline): MNHNS, SASEGT. This CDR3 contains 17 residues.

This clonotype was observed a handful of times. The rearrangement joins TRBV25-1 to TRBJ2-2; 11 nucleotides match TRBD2. Germline V CDR1 and CDR2: MGHDK, SYGVNS. The CDR3 has 15 residues. The V gene end was trimmed by 7 bases and the J gene end by 0 bases; junction bases not matched to a gene: 1. CDR3 DNA: TGTGCCAGCAAGACTAGCGGGACGAACACCGGGGAGCTGTTTTTT. Its protein product is CASKTSGTNTGELFF.

A few counts support this clonotype. This CDR3 reads CASSVPAGGPGETQYF. The CDR3 coding sequence is TGTGCCAGCAGTGTTCCAGCGGGAGGGCCGGGAGAGACCCAGTACTTC. The chain is built from TRBV2 and TRBJ2-5; 10 bases are a match to TRBD2. Germline V CDR1 and CDR2: SNHLY, FYNNEI. The CDR3 spans 16 residues. J lost 4 bases, V lost 4 bases, and 9 bases had no gene match.

This sequence joins TRBV29-1 and TRBJ2-4, with 7 bases lining up with TRBD2. The V gene's germline CDR1 is SQVTM and CDR2 ANQGSEA. V dropped 7 bases and J dropped 5; count of bases not matched to a gene: 8. The CDR3 length is 13 residues. CDR3 residues: CSGGGGSQNIQYF. The CDR3 bases are TGCAGCGGGGGGGGAGGAAGCCAAAACATTCAGTACTTC.

This clonotype showed up just a few times. The chain carries TRBV29-1 and TRBJ2-7; 9 bases are a match to TRBD1. The germline V gene encodes CDR1 SQVTM and CDR2 ANQGSEA. This CDR3 is built from 13 residues. Here the CDR3 reads CRGRGQGTYEQYF. The CDR3 DNA reads as TGCAGAGGGCGGGGACAGGGCACATACGAGCAGTACTTC.

This clonotype was observed a handful of times. V gene TRBV13 combines with J gene TRBJ2-4; D could derive from TRBD1 or TRBD2 (5 bases each). Looked up from germline, CDR1 is PRHDT and CDR2 is FYEKMQ (reference sequence). The CDR3 sequence is 16 residues long. Trimming removed 1 base at V and 0 bases at J, with 10 bases between. This chain's CDR3 is CASSLDTGLAKNIQYF. The CDR3 nucleotides are TGTGCCAGCAGCTTAGATACAGGACTAGCCAAAAACATTCAGTACTTC.

This clonotype was seen only a few times. V gene TRBV6-5 combines with J gene TRBJ2-1; 8 bases map to TRBD2. Germline loops: CDR1 MNHEY, CDR2 SVGAGI. The CDR3 is made up of 14 amino acids. J gave up 2 bases and V 5 bases, and 2 bases lay outside the gene matches. The CDR3 DNA reads as TGTGCCAGCAGTAGCGGGAGCCCCTACAATGAGCAGTTCTTC. Translated, it gives CASSSGSPYNEQFF.

This clonotype was recorded a few times. The chain uses TRBV27 and TRBJ2-7, with 7 bases fitting TRBD2. V was pared by 2 bases and J by 2 bases, with 6 bases of the junction left unmatched. The CDR3 sequence is 15 residues long. Germline V gives CDR1 MNHEY, CDR2 SMNVEV (reference sequence). The CDR3 nucleotides read TGTGCCAGCAGTTTAGGCGGGGGTGACACCTACGAGCAGTACTTC. It codes for CASSLGGGDTYEQYF.

This chain uses TRBV20-1 with TRBJ2-7; 7 nucleotides match TRBD1. The CDR3 is made up of 16 amino acids. With 0 bases clipped from V and 4 bases from J, the junction kept 12 bases outside the gene matches. Germline loops: CDR1 DFQATT, CDR2 SNEGSKA (reference sequence). The CDR3 sequence is CSARDLFAQGMYEQYF. CDR3 DNA: TGCAGTGCTAGAGATCTTTTCGCACAGGGGATGTACGAGCAGTACTTC.

Comments on this clonotype: Because the CDR3 is missing its conserved closing phenylalanine or tryptophan, this is likely a read error. J is TRBJ2-3 and V is TRBV29-1; 8 bases agree with TRBD2. The CDR3 sequence is 13 residues long. With V trimmed by 6 bases and J by 3 bases, 5 bases remained unmatched. CDR1 is SQVTM, CDR2 ANQGSEA, per germline. For the CDR3, the DNA is TGCAGCGTGGCAGCGGGGGTTACAGATACGCAGTATCTT. Amino acid sequence: CSVAAGVTDTQYL.

A few counts support this clonotype. The gene calls are TRBV27 and TRBJ2-1; the match to TRBD1 covers 7 bases. Trimming at V came to 4 bases and at J to 5 bases, leaving 11 bases not matched to a gene. Germline V gene sequence: CDR1 MNHEY, CDR2 SMNVEV (reference sequence). The CDR3 loop spans 16 amino acids. The CDR3 region is CASSSLTGAENNEQFF. The CDR3 DNA is TGTGCCAGCAGTTCCTTAACAGGGGCGGAAAACAATGAGCAGTTCTTC.

This clonotype was counted between two and nine times. The chain couples TRBV7-9 to TRBJ1-2; D call uncertain. V was pared by 1 base and J by 5 bases, with 8 bases between. CDR1 and CDR2 from the germline V gene are SEHNR and FQNEAQ (reference sequence). The length of the CDR3 is 13 residues. The CDR3 DNA is TGTGCCAGCAGCTTAGTGTCGGGATATGGCTACACCTTC. It encodes CASSLVSGYGYTF.

The V gene is TRBV18, the J gene TRBJ2-3, with 8 bases matching TRBD1. CDR1 and CDR2 from the germline V gene are KGHSH and LQKENI. After removal of 1 base from V and 1 base from J, the junction contained 7 bases not matched to a gene. This CDR3 is built from 17 residues. The CDR3 loop is CASSPLQGALGTDTQYF. DNA for the CDR3: TGTGCCAGCTCACCACTCCAGGGGGCTCTGGGCACAGATACGCAGTATTTT.

The V and J genes are TRBV5-1 and TRBJ1-4, with D unclear. This CDR3 is built from 18 residues. V was cut by 4 bases and J by 0 bases, with 19 bases left in between. Germline V gives CDR1 SGHRS, CDR2 YFSETQ. Here the CDR3 reads CASSRLPNDGATNEKLFF. The CDR3 coding sequence is TGCGCCAGCAGCCGACTGCCCAACGACGGGGCAACTAATGAAAAACTGTTTTTT.

This clonotype appeared a few times. CDR3: CASSPLAGISIYEQYF. CDR3 DNA: TGTGCCAGCAGCCCTCTAGCGGGAATATCGATATACGAGCAGTACTTC. The rearrangement links TRBV7-2 to TRBJ2-7, with 9 nucleotides matching TRBD2. The CDR3 loop spans 16 amino acids. Germline CDR1 is SGHTA and CDR2 is FQGNSA. V dropped 5 bases and J dropped 4; count of bases not matched to a gene: 12.

The table lists this clonotype with a few counts. The rearrangement links TRBV20-1 to TRBJ2-1; D not certain. The CDR3 runs to 13 residues. Germline loops: CDR1 DFQATT, CDR2 SNEGSKA (reference sequence). The CDR3 sequence: CSAPDRSYNEQFF. The CDR3 DNA reads TGCAGCGCTCCTGATCGATCCTACAATGAGCAGTTCTTC.

This clonotype was observed a handful of times. The gene calls are TRBV5-1 and TRBJ1-1, with a tentative D call TRBD1 (6 bases). The CDR3 extends over 17 amino acids. Between the trimmed V and J ends, which lost 4 bases and 4 bases, there was a span of 23 bases. The germline gives CDR1 SGHRS, CDR2 YFSETQ. For the CDR3, the DNA is TGCGCCAGCAGCCCGAGGACAGCCTCTAAGACAACCACTGAAGCTTTCTTT. The encoded protein is CASSPRTASKTTTEAFF.

The rearrangement links TRBV29-1 to TRBJ2-7; no definite D call. The CDR3 length is 12 residues. The germline CDR1 and CDR2 sequences are SQVTM and ANQGSEA. Trimming took off 7 bases at V and 3 bases at J, with 13 bases between the two ends. In DNA form, the CDR3 reads TGCAGCGCTTACCTCGACGGCTACGAGCAGTACTTC. It specifies CSAYLDGYEQYF.

This clonotype was detected only a few times. The gene calls are TRBV12-3 or TRBV12-4 and TRBJ2-7, with D maybe TRBD1 (5 bases). Deletions cut 5 bases from V and 0 bases from J, with 14 bases between. This CDR3 comprises 15 residues. The CDR3 loop is CASSPGQSSSYEQYF. CDR3 DNA: TGTGCCAGCAGTCCTGGACAATCTAGCTCCTACGAGCAGTACTTC.

The chain couples TRBV11-2 to TRBJ2-7; D remains ambiguous. V lost 5 bases, J lost 2 bases, and 7 bases lay in between. Germline V gives CDR1 SGHAT, CDR2 FQNNGV. The CDR3 contains 12 residues. The CDR3 bases are TGTGCCAGCAGCCCATACACCTACGAGCAGTACTTC. Translated: CASSPYTYEQYF.

In this sample, this clonotype turned up many times. The chain combines TRBV6-5 with TRBJ1-2, with a possible D match to TRBD1 (5 bases). The V gene lost 6 bases and the J gene lost 4 bases, with 9 bases spanning the gap. The CDR3 totals 12 residues. Germline V gene lookup returns CDR1 MNHEY and CDR2 SVGAGI. CDR3 region: CASSPDSYGYTF. For the CDR3, the DNA is TGTGCCAGCAGCCCTGACAGCTATGGCTACACCTTC.

There are a few counts of this clonotype. This chain connects TRBV29-1 to TRBJ2-7; tentatively, D is TRBD1 (6 bases). The CDR3 contains 13 residues. The germline gives CDR1 SQVTM, CDR2 ANQGSEA. V dropped 7 bases and J dropped 2 bases, with 15 bases sitting between them. CDR3 sequence (DNA): TGCAGCGCGCAGACAGGAGTTGCCTACGAGCAGTACTTC. It is translated as CSAQTGVAYEQYF.

This sequence joins TRBV4-2 and TRBJ2-7; perhaps TRBD1 as D (5 bases). The germline V gene encodes CDR1 LGHNA and CDR2 YNFKEQ. With 0 bases removed from V and 4 bases from J, the gap between germline ends came to 13 bases. This CDR3 is 15 amino acids long. The CDR3: CASSQEWRAGYEQYF. The DNA of the CDR3 is TGTGCCAGCAGCCAAGAATGGCGAGCAGGGTACGAGCAGTACTTC.

This clonotype turned up a few times. The CDR3 sequence is CASNQGRGFNNEQFF. The CDR3 bases are TGTGCCAGCAACCAGGGGAGGGGTTTCAACAATGAGCAGTTCTTC. V gene TRBV9 combines with J gene TRBJ2-1; D is perhaps TRBD2 (7 bases). The germline V gene encodes CDR1 SGDLS and CDR2 YYNGEE. V was trimmed by 6 bases and J by 5 bases, leaving 18 bases between them. This CDR3 region has 15 residues.

This chain joins TRBV29-1 and TRBJ1-3, with a possible D match to TRBD1 (6 bases). V dropped 1 base and J dropped 2 bases, with 15 bases sitting between them. Germline V gene sequence: CDR1 SQVTM, CDR2 ANQGSEA. CDR3 length: 16 residues. CDR3 amino acids: CSVEGRRGGPGNTIYF. CDR3 bases: TGCAGCGTTGAAGGGAGGCGGGGGGGCCCTGGAAACACCATATATTTT.

V usage is TRBV20-1 and J usage is TRBJ2-5; 8 bases fit TRBD1. The trim removed 6 bases at V and 5 bases at J, leaving 8 bases unmatched. The length of the CDR3 is 13 residues. Germline CDR1 is DFQATT and CDR2 is SNEGSKA (reference sequence). CDR3 region: CSAAQGAWETQYF. DNA for the CDR3: TGCAGTGCGGCTCAGGGGGCCTGGGAGACCCAGTACTTC.

This clonotype has only one observation. This sequence joins TRBV28 and TRBJ2-7, with 9 positions matching TRBD2. Germline V lookup: CDR1 MDHEN, CDR2 SYDVKM. The CDR3 runs 15 residues. V trimming: 1 base; J trimming: 3 bases; junction bases outside the gene matches: 4. CDR3 sequence reads: CASSLLRREGYEQYF. CDR3 nucleotide sequence: TGTGCCAGCAGTTTATTACGGCGGGAGGGCTACGAGCAGTACTTC.

V is TRBV6-5 and J is TRBJ1-2, with D possibly being TRBD1 (5 bases). The V gene's germline CDR1 is MNHEY and CDR2 SVGAGI. Trimming removed 6 bases from V and 5 bases from J, with 19 bases in between. The CDR3 is 15 amino acids. CDR3 sequence reads: CASRLQEDQFYGYTF. In DNA, the CDR3 is TGTGCCAGCAGGCTACAGGAGGACCAATTTTATGGCTACACCTTC.